These 21 T cell receptor beta chains were all obtained from the same sample, sequenced in a study of blood T cell repertoires in COVID-19. Libraries were prepared by immunoSEQ multiplex PCR; TCRdb keeps only in-frame clonotypes and omits some of them. This table has approximately 180,000 clones, about 81% appearing once. The specimen sequenced was peripheral blood. All receptors derive from a woman in her sixties or seventies with acute or convalescent COVID-19.

This clone came up a few times. This chain connects TRBV28 to TRBJ1-6; D not certain. Germline V gene lookup returns CDR1 MDHEN and CDR2 SYDVKM. V was clipped by 2 bases and J by 11 bases, with 7 bases between them. This CDR3 has 12 amino acids. The CDR3 region has the DNA TGTGCCAGCAGTTTACCGGGGACACCCCTCCACTTT. Residues: CASSLPGTPLHF.

The V call is TRBV7-6, the J call TRBJ1-1; the D gene is possibly TRBD1 (5 bases). CDR1 is SGHVS and CDR2 is FNYEAQ in the germline V gene. The CDR3 is 15 residues long. V dropped 1 base and J dropped 5 bases, with 14 bases sitting between them. CDR3 in DNA: TGTGCCAGCAGCTTAGTGGGGTTGGGGGGGACTGAAGCTTTCTTT. Residues: CASSLVGLGGTEAFF.

The rearrangement links TRBV7-9 to TRBJ2-3; tentatively, D is TRBD2 (7 bases). The germline V gene has CDR1 SEHNR and CDR2 FQNEAQ (reference sequence). V gave up 6 bases and J gave up 4 bases, with 14 bases separating them. The CDR3 is made up of 14 amino acids. The CDR3 region is CASRAGASADTQYF. As DNA, the CDR3 is TGTGCCAGCAGGGCGGGGGCCTCGGCAGATACGCAGTATTTT.

V gene TRBV30 combines with J gene TRBJ1-6; D possibly corresponds to TRBD1 (5 bases). V gave up 5 bases and J gave up 1 base, with 6 bases separating them. Germline V gene lookup returns CDR1 GTSNPN and CDR2 SVGIG (reference sequence). This CDR3 has 13 residues. The CDR3 reads CAWQGSYNSPLHF. The CDR3 DNA is TGTGCCTGGCAGGGATCCTATAATTCACCCCTCCACTTT.

J is TRBJ1-4 and V is TRBV6-5, with TRBD1 matching 7 bases. The CDR3 length is 16 residues. Germline lookup yields CDR1 MNHEY and CDR2 SVGAGI. V shed 0 bases and J 2 bases; nucleotides not matched to a gene: 3. CDR3 sequence reads: CASSYSPTGTNEKLFF. The CDR3 DNA is TGTGCCAGCAGTTACTCCCCGACAGGGACTAATGAAAAACTGTTTTTT.

The chain combines TRBV28 with TRBJ1-2; 10 bases agree with TRBD1. CDR1 and CDR2 from the germline V gene are MDHEN and SYDVKM. The V segment lost 3 bases and the J segment 7 bases; nucleotides outside the gene matches: 17. This CDR3 contains 18 residues. CDR3 sequence reads: CASSLNLLPGQGLGGYTF. As DNA, the CDR3 is TGTGCCAGCAGTTTGAACCTTCTACCGGGACAGGGGTTAGGTGGCTACACCTTC.

This clone occurred a few times. The rearrangement links TRBV7-2 to TRBJ1-1; D remains unclear. Germline V gene lookup returns CDR1 SGHTA and CDR2 FQGNSA. The CDR3 has 14 amino acids. V was trimmed by 6 bases and J by 1 base, leaving 12 bases between them. CDR3 protein: CASSLPPGNTEAFF. DNA for the CDR3: TGTGCCAGCAGTCTCCCCCCGGGGAACACTGAAGCTTTCTTT.

This chain connects TRBV19 to TRBJ1-2; 7 bases agree with TRBD1. J lost 4 bases, V lost 2 bases, and 10 bases had no gene match. Germline loops: CDR1 LNHDA, CDR2 SQIVND (reference sequence). The CDR3 has 16 residues. CDR3 residues: CASSITLTGYGYGYTF. The CDR3 DNA reads as TGTGCCAGTAGTATAACACTGACAGGGTACGGCTATGGCTACACCTTC.

The chain combines TRBV5-1 with TRBJ2-2; 9 bases match TRBD2. There are 15 residues in the CDR3. Trimming removed 3 bases from V and 5 bases from J; junction bases left unmatched: 5. CDR1 is SGHRS and CDR2 is YFSETQ in the germline V gene. Here the CDR3 DNA reads TGCGCCAGCAGCTATGGTAGCGGGAGTACCGGGGAGCTGTTTTTT. Translated: CASSYGSGSTGELFF. The full variable domain, completed using reference TRBV5-1 and TRBJ2-2, is KAGVTQTPRYLIKTRGQQVTLSCSPISGHRSVSWYQQTPGQGLQFLFEYFSETQRNKGNFPGRFSGRQFSNSRSEMNVSTLELGDSALYLCASSYGSGSTGELFFGEGSRLTVL.

The chain couples TRBV25-1 to TRBJ1-2; D may be TRBD1 (5 bases). CDR1 MGHDK and CDR2 SYGVNS come from the germline V gene. The CDR3 has 13 amino acids. Trimming removed 5 bases from V and 2 bases from J, with 9 bases in between. CDR3 coding DNA: TGTGCCAGCAGTCGGCAGGGCAACTATGGCTACACCTTC. Translated: CASSRQGNYGYTF.

V and J are TRBV28 and TRBJ1-6; 10 bases match TRBD1. The CDR3 length is 15 residues. Trimming cost V 4 bases and J 10 bases; bases outside gene matches: 7. Germline-derived CDR1 and CDR2 are MDHEN and SYDVKM. The CDR3 sequence: CASSSRTGGDSPLHF. CDR3 nucleotides: TGTGCCAGCAGTTCCCGGACAGGGGGAGACTCACCCCTCCACTTT.

This clone was counted a single time. The V gene is TRBV7-9, the J gene TRBJ1-1, with a weak D call TRBD1 (6 bases). CDR1 SEHNR and CDR2 FQNEAQ come from the germline V gene (reference sequence). The CDR3 is 17 amino acids. Trimming cost V 5 bases and J 0 bases, with 19 bases left between them. The CDR3 here is CASSPPFGQRLNTEAFF. The CDR3 region has the DNA TGTGCCAGCAGCCCACCCTTCGGACAGCGCTTGAACACTGAAGCTTTCTTT.

The V call is TRBV4-2, the J call TRBJ2-5, with 7 bases aligning to TRBD2. The CDR3 totals 14 residues. CDR1 is LGHNA and CDR2 is YNFKEQ in the germline V gene. With 3 bases clipped from V and 0 bases from J, the junction kept 1 base outside the gene matches. The DNA of the CDR3 is TGTGCCAGCAGCCAGGGGGGGAACCAAGAGACCCAGTACTTC. Its translation is CASSQGGNQETQYF.

The gene calls are TRBV28 and TRBJ1-1; a weak D match, TRBD1 (5 bases). V was pared by 6 bases and J by 4 bases, with 12 bases between. Per the germline V gene, CDR1 is MDHEN and CDR2 is SYDVKM. The CDR3 length is 13 residues. CDR3 sequence reads: CASRRQGTTEAFF. The CDR3 DNA sequence: TGTGCCAGCAGGCGTCAGGGAACCACTGAAGCTTTCTTT.

This clone was picked up a small number of times. V usage is TRBV5-6 and J usage is TRBJ1-1, with TRBD1 identical over 12 bases. The CDR3 loop spans 14 amino acids. CDR1 is SGHDT and CDR2 is YYEEEE in the germline V gene. V lost 7 bases, J lost 2 bases, and 3 bases stayed unmatched. The CDR3 region is CASLGTGGNTEAFF. The CDR3 DNA sequence: TGTGCCAGCTTGGGGACAGGGGGCAACACTGAAGCTTTCTTT.

The genes are TRBV28 and TRBJ1-3; TRBD1 might be the D (6 bases). CDR3 length: 17 residues. The germline V gene encodes CDR1 MDHEN and CDR2 SYDVKM. V shed 6 bases and J shed 0 bases, with 18 bases lying between them. The CDR3 spells CASSPARGLLSGNTIYF. The CDR3 DNA is TGTGCCAGCAGCCCGGCCAGGGGCCTTCTCTCTGGAAACACCATATATTTT. Variable domain in full (rest from reference TRBV28 and TRBJ1-3): DVKVTQSSRYLVKRTGEKVFLECVQDMDHENMFWYRQDPGLGLRLIYFSYDVKMKEKGDIPEGYSVSREKKERFSLILESASTNQTSMYLCASSPARGLLSGNTIYFGEGSWLTVV.

In this sample, this clone turned up once. The chain couples TRBV2 to TRBJ2-7; D unresolved. The V gene's germline CDR1 is SNHLY and CDR2 FYNNEI. The CDR3 has 15 residues. The V gene lost 2 bases and the J gene lost 2 bases, with 13 bases spanning the gap. The CDR3 bases are TGTGCCAGCAGTGAATCTGGTCCAGGTGCCTACGAGCAGTACTTC. Its translation: CASSESGPGAYEQYF.

The V gene is TRBV30, the J gene TRBJ1-1; 9 bases align to TRBD1. The CDR3 has 13 residues. The V segment lost 5 bases and the J segment 7 bases; nucleotides outside the gene matches: 8. The germline gives CDR1 GTSNPN, CDR2 SVGIG (reference sequence). CDR3 DNA sequence: TGTGCCTGGTTATTACAGGGGGCTCATGAAGCTTTCTTT. It is translated as CAWLLQGAHEAFF.

V is TRBV28 and J is TRBJ1-1; the D gene is possibly TRBD1 (5 bases). The CDR3 runs 15 residues. From germline, CDR1 is MDHEN and CDR2 SYDVKM. Deletions cut 7 bases from V and 0 bases from J, with 15 bases between. CDR3 in DNA: TGTGCCAGCACGAGGGGAGGGAACATGAACACTGAAGCTTTCTTT. Protein sequence: CASTRGGNMNTEAFF.

The chain recombines TRBV28 with TRBJ1-2; D remains ambiguous. The CDR3 spans 12 residues. Germline V gene sequence: CDR1 MDHEN, CDR2 SYDVKM. The V end was cut by 5 bases, the J end by 2 bases, with 6 bases between. CDR3 DNA: TGTGCCAGCAGTCCCGGGAACTATGGCTACACCTTC. Translated, it gives CASSPGNYGYTF.

CDR3 sequence: CASSLAPQGAILNEQYF. CDR3 in DNA: TGCGCCAGCAGCTTGGCCCCACAGGGGGCGATTCTCAACGAGCAGTACTTC. The chain uses TRBV5-1 and TRBJ2-7; 9 bases map to TRBD1. Trimming cost V 0 bases and J 5 bases; bases outside gene matches: 12. Germline V CDR1 and CDR2: SGHRS, YFSETQ. The CDR3 is 17 residues long.